This TCR beta chain derives from a study of monozygotic twins with inflammatory bowel disease. This CDR3 is 16 amino acids long. Germline-derived CDR1 and CDR2 are SGHAT and FQNNGV. Note on this clonotype: Its antigen remains unidentified.

The team made cDNA by running eight separate reactions for each sample. UMIs that had a 6-nucleotide sample barcode were put in using template switching. TCRdb reanalyzed the 5' RACE reads and collapses them to one entry per CDR3 protein, without DNA. The listing records 190,000 or so distinct CDR3 sequences. Study outcomes and limitations: By inverse Simpson index, TCRbeta diversity was lower in IBD patients than in healthy co-twins.

This TCR derives from a human donor with ulcerative colitis or Crohn's disease, or a healthy co-twin of an affected twin (not recorded which). The chain recombines TRBV11-2 with TRBJ2-7; TCRdb designates TRBD2, a call that cannot be tested without DNA. Source material: blood. CDR3 sequence: CASSDPGTSASYVQYF.